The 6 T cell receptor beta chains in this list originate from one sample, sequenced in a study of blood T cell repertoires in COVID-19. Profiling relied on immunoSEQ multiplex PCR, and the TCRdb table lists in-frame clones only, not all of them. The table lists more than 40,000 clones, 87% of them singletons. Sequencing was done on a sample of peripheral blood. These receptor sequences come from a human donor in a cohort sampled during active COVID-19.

CDR3 DNA sequence: TGTGCCAGCAGCGCGAGCGGGCTTATGTTTGAAAAACTGTTTTTT. Translation gives CASSASGLMFEKLFF. The gene calls are TRBV5-6 and TRBJ1-4; D remains ambiguous. The CDR3 is 15 residues long. The germline gives CDR1 SGHDT, CDR2 YYEEEE. The germline V and J ends were trimmed by 4 bases and 7 bases, with 17 bases remaining between them.

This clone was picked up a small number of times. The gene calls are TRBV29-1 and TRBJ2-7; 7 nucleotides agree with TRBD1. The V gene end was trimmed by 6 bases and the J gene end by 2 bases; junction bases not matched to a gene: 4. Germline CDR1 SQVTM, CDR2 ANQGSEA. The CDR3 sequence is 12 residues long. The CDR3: CSVTGDTYEQYF. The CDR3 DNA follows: TGCAGCGTAACAGGGGATACCTACGAGCAGTACTTC.

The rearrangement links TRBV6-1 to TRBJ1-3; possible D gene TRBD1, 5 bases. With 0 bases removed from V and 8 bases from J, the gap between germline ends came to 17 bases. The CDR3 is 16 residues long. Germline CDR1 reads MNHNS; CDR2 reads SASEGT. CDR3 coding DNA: TGTGCCAGCAGTGAAGCGGGCAGGGTCCCTACTTACACCATATATTTT. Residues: CASSEAGRVPTYTIYF.

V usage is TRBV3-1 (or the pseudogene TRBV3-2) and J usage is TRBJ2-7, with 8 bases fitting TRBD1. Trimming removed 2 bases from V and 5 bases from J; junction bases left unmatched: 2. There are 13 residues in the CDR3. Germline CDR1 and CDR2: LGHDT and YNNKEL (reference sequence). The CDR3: CASSQQGANEQYF. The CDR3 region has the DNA TGTGCCAGCAGCCAACAGGGGGCGAACGAGCAGTACTTC.

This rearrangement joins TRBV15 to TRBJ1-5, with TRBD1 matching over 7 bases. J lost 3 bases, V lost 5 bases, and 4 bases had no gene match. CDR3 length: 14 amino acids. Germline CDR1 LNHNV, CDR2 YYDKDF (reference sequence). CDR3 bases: TGTGCCACCAGCGGACAGGACTTCAATCAGCCCCAGCATTTT. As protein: CATSGQDFNQPQHF.

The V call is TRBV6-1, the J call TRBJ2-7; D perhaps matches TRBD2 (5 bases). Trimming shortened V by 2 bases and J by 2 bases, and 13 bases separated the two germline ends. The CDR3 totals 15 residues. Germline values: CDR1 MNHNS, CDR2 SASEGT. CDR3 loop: CASSELSSQTYEQYF. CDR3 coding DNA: TGTGCCAGCAGTGAACTCTCTAGCCAAACCTACGAGCAGTACTTC.